This is a list of T cell receptor beta chains from one sample in a study of blood T cell repertoires in COVID-19. Some clones are missing from TCRdb's copy, which holds only in-frame ones; the method was immunoSEQ multiplex PCR. This table has roughly 93,000 clones, over 70% appearing once. Sequenced: peripheral blood. These receptor sequences come from a woman aged 80 or older with acute or convalescent COVID-19. Each CDR3 is given with its conserved first and last residue. D genes are given only for firm matches. Size is omitted from some rows. Given values are once, few, many or a class for expanded clones.

abundance,v_gene,j_gene,len,d_gene,CDR3nt,CDR3aa
NA,TRBV6-4,TRBJ2-3,14,NA,TGTGCCAGCAGTGGCTCGATGGCTAGCTTAACGCAGTATTTT,CASSGSMASLTQYF
few,TRBV6-1,TRBJ2-6,21,NA,TGTGCCAGCAGTGAAGAGTTAGAAATTGTGTCGGGGTCCTCCGGGGCCAACGTCCTGACTTTC,CASSEELEIVSGSSGANVLTF
NA,TRBV28,TRBJ1-2,15,NA,TGTGCCAGCAGTTTCGGGGGACCTCTTAACTATGGCTACACCTTC,CASSFGGPLNYGYTF
NA,TRBV6-2/TRBV6-3,TRBJ2-2,15,TRBD1,TGTGCCAGCAGTCGACAGGGGGCGAACACCGGGGAGCTGTTTTTT,CASSRQGANTGELFF
NA,TRBV6-5,TRBJ1-4,15,NA,TGTGCCAGCAGCCAGGGGTGGGCAACTAATGAAAAACTGTTTTTT,CASSQGWATNEKLFF
NA,TRBV28,TRBJ2-5,17,TRBD2,TGTGCCAGCAGCCCCTCGGCGCGGGGGGGCGATCGGGAGACCCAGTACTTC,CASSPSARGGDRETQYF
NA,TRBV28,TRBJ1-1,14,NA,TGTGCCAGCAGTTTGCGGCAGATGAACACTGAAGCTTTCTTT,CASSLRQMNTEAFF
NA,TRBV9,TRBJ2-7,14,NA,TGTGCCAGCAGTCGATGGGGGGAGAGATACGAGCAGTACTTC,CASSRWGERYEQYF
NA,TRBV6-6,TRBJ2-1,16,TRBD2,TGTGCCAGCAGTCAAAGCGGGGGGACCTATTTCAATGAGCAGTTCTTC,CASSQSGGTYFNEQFF
NA,TRBV7-9,TRBJ1-4,14,NA,TGTGCCAGCAGCCTACCGATACTTAATGAAAAACTGTTTTTT,CASSLPILNEKLFF
NA,TRBV5-1,TRBJ1-1,14,NA,TGCGCCAGCAGCAGGGAGGGGGAGAACACTGAAGCTTTCTTT,CASSREGENTEAFF
NA,TRBV3-1/TRBV3-2,TRBJ2-6,15,NA,TGTGCCAGCAGCCAAGTCCCCGGGATCGCCAACGTCCTGACTTTC,CASSQVPGIANVLTF
NA,TRBV4-1,TRBJ1-2,16,TRBD1,TGCGCCAGCAGCCAAGCCCCCCTCGGACAGGGCCCCGGCTACACCTTC,CASSQAPLGQGPGYTF
NA,TRBV5-1,TRBJ2-2,15,TRBD1,TGCGCCAGCAGCCCAGGACAGGTTTACACCGGGGAGCTGTTTTTT,CASSPGQVYTGELFF
NA,TRBV24-1,TRBJ2-2,16,TRBD2,TGTGCCACCAGTCCAACGCGGGAGATGGGAACCGGGGAGCTGTTTTTT,CATSPTREMGTGELFF
NA,TRBV6-5,TRBJ1-1,15,NA,TGTGCCAGCAGTTACTCCCGGGTCGCTAACACTGAAGCTTTCTTT,CASSYSRVANTEAFF
NA,TRBV14,TRBJ1-1,14,NA,TGTGCCAGCAGCCAATACAGGAAGAACACTGAAGCTTTCTTT,CASSQYRKNTEAFF
NA,TRBV6-5,TRBJ1-1,14,TRBD1,TGTGCCAGCAGTTTCAGGGGGACTTCCCGCGAAGCTTTCTTT,CASSFRGTSREAFF
NA,TRBV9,TRBJ1-4,14,TRBD1,TGTGCCAGCAGCGTCGGACAGGGGAATGAAAAACTGTTTTTT,CASSVGQGNEKLFF
NA,TRBV5-1,TRBJ1-1,13,NA,TGCGCCAGCAGCTTGGCGGAGAATCCTGAAGCTTTCTTT,CASSLAENPEAFF
NA,TRBV7-6,TRBJ2-1,16,TRBD1,TGTGCCAGCAGCTTAGCCTGGAGGGACAGGAACAATGAGCAGTTCTTC,CASSLAWRDRNNEQFF
NA,TRBV15,TRBJ1-4,15,NA,TGTGCCACCAGCGCTCAGCGTTACCTTAATGAAAAACTGTTTTTT,CATSAQRYLNEKLFF
NA,TRBV11-3,TRBJ2-3,18,TRBD2,TGTGCCAGCAGCTTACTGGCGGGGGACGTAACTAGCACAGATACGCAGTATTTT,CASSLLAGDVTSTDTQYF
NA,TRBV12-3/TRBV12-4,TRBJ2-1,13,NA,TGTGCCAGCAGTTCCGAGGGATACAATGAGCAGTTCTTC,CASSSEGYNEQFF
NA,TRBV5-1,TRBJ2-2,13,TRBD1,TGCGCCAGCAGCCGGGACAGCACCGGGGAGCTGTTTTTT,CASSRDSTGELFF
NA,TRBV7-2,TRBJ2-2,16,TRBD1,TGTGCCAGCAGCTTAAATCAGGGGGCGAGGACCGGGGAGCTGTTTTTT,CASSLNQGARTGELFF
few,TRBV5-5,TRBJ1-3,16,TRBD1,TGTGCCAGCAGACGACTAGACAGGGACTCTGGAAACACCATATATTTT,CASRRLDRDSGNTIYF
once,TRBV12-3/TRBV12-4,TRBJ1-3,13,TRBD1,TGTGCCAGCCTGACAGGGGCTGGAAACACCATATATTTT,CASLTGAGNTIYF
NA,TRBV7-2,TRBJ1-6,15,NA,TGTGCCAGCAGCTTAACCTCCGGACAACATTCACCCCTCCACTTT,CASSLTSGQHSPLHF
NA,TRBV28,TRBJ1-1,13,TRBD1,TGTGCCAGCAGTTTAACGGGACAGGGTGAAGCTTTCTTT,CASSLTGQGEAFF
NA,TRBV19,TRBJ2-3,17,TRBD2,TGTGCCAGTAGCCCCTCCATAGCGGGGGGGCGCACAGATACGCAGTATTTT,CASSPSIAGGRTDTQYF
NA,TRBV9,TRBJ1-1,16,TRBD1,TGTGCCAGCAGCGTTTTCGACCCGGGACAGGGGGCGGAAGCTTTCTTT,CASSVFDPGQGAEAFF
NA,TRBV9,TRBJ2-2,14,NA,TGTGCCAGCAGCGTAGAAGGGAGCGCCGGGGAGCTGTTTTTT,CASSVEGSAGELFF
NA,TRBV6-6,TRBJ2-3,17,TRBD2,TGTGCCAGCAGTCTCCCTCCCCTCGCGGGGGTCACAGATACGCAGTATTTT,CASSLPPLAGVTDTQYF
NA,TRBV5-6,TRBJ1-1,13,NA,TGTGCCAGCAGCCAGGGTCTGAACACTGAAGCTTTCTTT,CASSQGLNTEAFF
NA,TRBV24-1,TRBJ2-6,14,NA,TGTGCCACCAGTGATTCTGCTGGGGCCAACGTCCTGACTTTC,CATSDSAGANVLTF
NA,TRBV4-2,TRBJ2-7,14,NA,TGTGCCAGCAGCCAAACCTCCGACAACTACGAGCAGTACTTC,CASSQTSDNYEQYF
few,TRBV4-2,TRBJ1-5,15,NA,TGTGCCAGCAGCCAAGATGGACAGAACAATCAGCCCCAGCATTTT,CASSQDGQNNQPQHF
NA,TRBV4-1,TRBJ1-3,15,TRBD1,TGCGCCAGCAGCCAAGTGACAGGGGCTGGAAACACCATATATTTT,CASSQVTGAGNTIYF
NA,TRBV5-1,TRBJ2-2,15,NA,TGCGCCAGCAGCCCCTTTGTATGGAACACCGGGGAGCTGTTTTTT,CASSPFVWNTGELFF
NA,TRBV15,TRBJ2-6,15,NA,TGTGCCACCAGCATAGGAGGGGCTGGGGCCAACGTCCTGACTTTC,CATSIGGAGANVLTF
NA,TRBV6-1,TRBJ2-4,19,NA,TGTGCCAGCAGTGTACGAAAAGATACAGGGCCTCTAGCCAAAAACATTCAGTACTTC,CASSVRKDTGPLAKNIQYF
NA,TRBV10-2,TRBJ2-7,12,NA,TGCGCCAGCAGTGGGAGCTCCTACGAGCAGTACTTC,CASSGSSYEQYF
NA,TRBV30,TRBJ1-5,15,NA,TGTGCCTGGAGTAATACCGGCAGGGCTAGACAGCCCCAGCATTTT,CAWSNTGRARQPQHF
NA,TRBV12-3/TRBV12-4,TRBJ2-1,12,NA,TGTGCCAGCAGTTTACAGTACAATGAGCAGTTCTTC,CASSLQYNEQFF